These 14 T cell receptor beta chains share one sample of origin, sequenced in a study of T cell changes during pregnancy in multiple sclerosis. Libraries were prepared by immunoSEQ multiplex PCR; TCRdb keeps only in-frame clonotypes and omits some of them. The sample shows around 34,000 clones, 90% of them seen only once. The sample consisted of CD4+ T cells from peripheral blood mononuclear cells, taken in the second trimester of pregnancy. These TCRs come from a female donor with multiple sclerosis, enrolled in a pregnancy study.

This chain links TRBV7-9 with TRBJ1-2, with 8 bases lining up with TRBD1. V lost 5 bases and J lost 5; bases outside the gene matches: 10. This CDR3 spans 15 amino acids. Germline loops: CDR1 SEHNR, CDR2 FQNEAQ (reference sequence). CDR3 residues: CASSPRTGLGYGYTF. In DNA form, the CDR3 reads TGTGCCAGCAGCCCCCGGACAGGGTTGGGTTATGGCTACACCTTC.

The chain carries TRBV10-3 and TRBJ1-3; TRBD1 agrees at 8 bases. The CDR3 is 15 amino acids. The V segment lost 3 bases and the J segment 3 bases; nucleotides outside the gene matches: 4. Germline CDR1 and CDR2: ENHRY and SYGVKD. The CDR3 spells CAISDRGQGGNTIYF. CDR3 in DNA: TGTGCCATCAGTGACAGGGGGCAAGGTGGAAACACCATATATTTT.

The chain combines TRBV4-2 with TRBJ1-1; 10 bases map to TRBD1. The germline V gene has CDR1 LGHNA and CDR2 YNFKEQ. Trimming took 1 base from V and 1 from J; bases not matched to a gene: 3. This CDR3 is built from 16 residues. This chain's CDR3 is CASSQGGDRGNTEAFF. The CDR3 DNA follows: TGTGCCAGCAGCCAAGGGGGGGACAGGGGGAACACTGAAGCTTTCTTT.

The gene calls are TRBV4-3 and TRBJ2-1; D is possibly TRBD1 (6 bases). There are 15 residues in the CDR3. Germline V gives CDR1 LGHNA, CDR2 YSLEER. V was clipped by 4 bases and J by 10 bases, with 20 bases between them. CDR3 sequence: CASSPTGSRTEEQFF. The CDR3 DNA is TGCGCCAGCAGCCCTACAGGGAGTAGGACCGAGGAGCAGTTCTTC.

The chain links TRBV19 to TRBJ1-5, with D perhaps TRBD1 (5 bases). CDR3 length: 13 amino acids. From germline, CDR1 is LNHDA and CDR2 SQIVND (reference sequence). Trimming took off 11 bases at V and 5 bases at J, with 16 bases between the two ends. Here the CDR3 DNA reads TGTGCCTCAACGGGGGGGTGGGATCAGCCCCAGCATTTT. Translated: CASTGGWDQPQHF.

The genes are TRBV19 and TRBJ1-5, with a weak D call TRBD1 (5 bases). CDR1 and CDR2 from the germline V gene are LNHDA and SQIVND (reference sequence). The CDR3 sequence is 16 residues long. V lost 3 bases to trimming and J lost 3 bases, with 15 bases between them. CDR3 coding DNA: TGTGCCAGTAGTATGAGAAAGGGGTCGGACAATCAGCCCCAGCATTTT. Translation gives CASSMRKGSDNQPQHF.

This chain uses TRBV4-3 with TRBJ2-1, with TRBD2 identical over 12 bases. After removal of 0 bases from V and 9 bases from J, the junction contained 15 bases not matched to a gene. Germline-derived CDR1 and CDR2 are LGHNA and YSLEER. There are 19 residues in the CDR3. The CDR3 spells CASSQDRVTSGRTLSEQFF. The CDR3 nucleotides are TGCGCCAGCAGCCAAGATCGTGTCACTAGCGGGAGGACCTTGAGTGAGCAGTTCTTC.

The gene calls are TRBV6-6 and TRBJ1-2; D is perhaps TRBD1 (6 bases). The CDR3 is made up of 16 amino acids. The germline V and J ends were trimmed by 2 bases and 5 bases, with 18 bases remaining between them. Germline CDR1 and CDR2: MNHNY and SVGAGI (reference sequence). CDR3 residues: CASSYRRGSPHYGYTF. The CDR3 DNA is TGTGCCAGCAGTTACAGAAGGGGGTCCCCACATTATGGCTACACCTTC.

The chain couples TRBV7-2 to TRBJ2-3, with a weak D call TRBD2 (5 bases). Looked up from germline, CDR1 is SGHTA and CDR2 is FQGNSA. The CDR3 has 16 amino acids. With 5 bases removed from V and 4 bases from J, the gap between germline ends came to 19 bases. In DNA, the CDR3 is TGTGCCAGCAGCCGCCCGGGCCCCGAGGGTGCAGATACGCAGTATTTT. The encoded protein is CASSRPGPEGADTQYF.

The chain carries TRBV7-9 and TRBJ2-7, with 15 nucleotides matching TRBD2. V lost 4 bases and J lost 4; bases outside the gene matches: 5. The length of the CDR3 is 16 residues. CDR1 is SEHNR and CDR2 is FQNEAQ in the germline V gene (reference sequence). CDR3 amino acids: CASSYGLAGGRYEQYF. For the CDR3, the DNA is TGTGCCAGCAGCTACGGACTAGCGGGAGGGAGGTACGAGCAGTACTTC.

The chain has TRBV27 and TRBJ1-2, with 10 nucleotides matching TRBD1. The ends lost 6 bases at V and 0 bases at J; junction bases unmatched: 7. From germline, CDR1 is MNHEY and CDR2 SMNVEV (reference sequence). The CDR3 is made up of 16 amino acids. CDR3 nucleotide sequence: TGTGCCAGCAGACGACAGGGGGCTTTCTCTAACTATGGCTACACCTTC. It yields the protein CASRRQGAFSNYGYTF.

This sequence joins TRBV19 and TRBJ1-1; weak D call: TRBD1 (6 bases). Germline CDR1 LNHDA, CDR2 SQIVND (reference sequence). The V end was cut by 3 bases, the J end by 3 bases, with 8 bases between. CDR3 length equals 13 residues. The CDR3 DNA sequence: TGTGCCAGTAGTATCAACAGGGACACTGAAGCTTTCTTT. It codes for CASSINRDTEAFF.

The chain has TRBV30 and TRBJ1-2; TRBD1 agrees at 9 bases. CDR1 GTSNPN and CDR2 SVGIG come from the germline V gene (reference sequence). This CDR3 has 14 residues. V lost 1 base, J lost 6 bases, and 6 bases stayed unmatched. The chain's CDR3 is CAWSADRGFDGYTF. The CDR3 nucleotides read TGTGCCTGGAGTGCGGACAGGGGTTTTGATGGCTACACCTTC. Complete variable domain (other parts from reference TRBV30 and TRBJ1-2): SQTIHQWPATLVQPVGSPLSLECTVEGTSNPNLYWYRQAAGRGLQLLFYSVGIGQISSEVPQNLSASRPQDRQFILSSKKLLLSDSGFYLCAWSADRGFDGYTFGSGTRLTVV.

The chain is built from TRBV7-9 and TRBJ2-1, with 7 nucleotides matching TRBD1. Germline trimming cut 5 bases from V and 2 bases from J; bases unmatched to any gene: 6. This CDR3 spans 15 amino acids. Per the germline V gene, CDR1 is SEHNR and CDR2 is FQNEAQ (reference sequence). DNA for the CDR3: TGTGCCAGCAGCCCGAGACAGGGAGCCTACAATGAGCAGTTCTTC. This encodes CASSPRQGAYNEQFF.